Included here is one T cell receptor beta chain sequence, with context. Time point: peripheral blood 6 weeks after treatment start. This specimen comes from a study of PD-L1 blockade in urothelial cancer. Turning to the study itself: Patients initiated atezolizumab at some point between 2013 and 2015 at 1,200 mg intravenously every 3 weeks. Specimens of blood held a median count of roughly 140,000 T cells.

The repertoire was sequenced with immunoSEQ multiplex PCR; TCRdb's copy has only in-frame clones and lacks some. The profile shows tens of thousands of clones, approximately 90% of them singletons. Germline V CDR1 and CDR2: LNHDA, SQIVND (reference sequence). CDR3 length: 14 residues. V was clipped by 2 bases and J by 4 bases, with 11 bases between them. The J gene is TRBJ1-1, the V gene TRBV19; possible D gene TRBD1, 5 bases. This sequence originates from a man in his fifties or sixties with urothelial cancer. The input for sequencing was PBMCs, taken around atezolizumab (anti-PD-L1) treatment. The CDR3 protein is CASSIQGKGTEAFF. The DNA for the CDR3 is TGTGCCAGTAGTATACAGGGTAAGGGCACTGAAGCTTTCTTT.